This TCR beta chain came from a study of blood T cells in healthy people across ages. Study information: About one barcoded beta molecule was captured per two T cells (by template switching).

Primers used in a second PCR of roughly 6 to 12 cycles were a sample-barcoded 5' primer and a J-beta primer mix. TCRdb reprocessed the 5' RACE reads via MiXCR and lists one record per CDR3 protein. The table lists 500,000 to 700,000 distinct CDR3 sequences, approximately 30% of them singletons, with around a sixth in the top ten. Notes on the study in general: There was a strong correlation between TCR beta diversity and naive T cell percentage.

This clonotype was picked up many times. Its cognate antigen is unknown. This CDR3 contains 15 residues. Germline loops: CDR1 SGHTA, CDR2 FQGNSA. With 2 bases removed from V and 3 bases from J, the gap between germline ends came to 10 bases. This chain links TRBV7-2 with TRBJ1-4; D not certain. Specimen: blood. This clonotype was sampled from a woman of 80 years or more in good health. CDR3 nucleotides: TGTGCCAGCAGCTTATTAAAGGGCGCTAATGAAAAACTGTTTTTT. Encoded protein: CASSLLKGANEKLFF.